These T cell receptor beta chains were read from a single sample in a study of CD8+ T cells in alopecia areata. Some clones are missing from TCRdb's copy, which holds only in-frame ones; the method was immunoSEQ multiplex PCR. The top ten hold around 1.5% of the sample, which has a few hundred thousand clones, more than 45% seen once. The sequenced sample was CD4+ T cells sorted from blood, obtained at week 4, from a patient treated with tofacitinib. These receptors came from a human donor with alopecia areata. Each CDR3 is given with its conserved first and last residue. Fields, in order: D gene, V gene, J gene, clone size, CDR3 protein, CDR3 DNA. The D gene is left open where the match is weak. A clone size is listed for some rows: how often the clone was seen (once, few, many), or a class if it is expanded.

d_call: TRBD2; v_call: TRBV29-1; j_call: TRBJ2-3; clone_size: .; cdr3_aa: CSVGILARSTDTQYF; cdr3_nt: TGCAGCGTCGGGATACTAGCGAGGAGCACAGATACGCAGTATTTT
d_call: TRBD1; v_call: TRBV5-1; j_call: TRBJ1-1; clone_size: .; cdr3_aa: CASTVQGAMNTEAFF; cdr3_nt: TGCGCCAGCACGGTACAGGGGGCGATGAACACTGAAGCTTTCTTT
d_call: TRBD1; v_call: TRBV7-9; j_call: TRBJ2-3; clone_size: .; cdr3_aa: CASSPGQGGTDTQYF; cdr3_nt: TGTGCCAGCAGCCCGGGACAGGGAGGGACAGATACGCAGTATTTT
d_call: .; v_call: TRBV7-6; j_call: TRBJ1-6; clone_size: .; cdr3_aa: CASSLAQGSSYNSPLHF; cdr3_nt: TGTGCCAGCAGCTTAGCCCAGGGGAGCTCCTATAATTCACCCCTCCACTTT
d_call: .; v_call: TRBV4-3; j_call: TRBJ1-6; clone_size: .; cdr3_aa: CASSQRGVNSPLHF; cdr3_nt: TGCGCCAGCAGCCAGAGGGGTGTTAATTCACCCCTCCACTTT
d_call: .; v_call: TRBV7-2; j_call: TRBJ2-3; clone_size: .; cdr3_aa: CASSLVGSNRDTQYF; cdr3_nt: TGTGCCAGCAGCTTAGTCGGCTCGAATCGGGATACGCAGTATTTT
d_call: .; v_call: TRBV19; j_call: TRBJ1-2; clone_size: .; cdr3_aa: CASSIDRGQRRRGYTF; cdr3_nt: TGTGCCAGTAGTATAGATCGAGGACAGAGAAGGCGCGGCTACACCTTC
d_call: .; v_call: TRBV11-2; j_call: TRBJ1-2; clone_size: .; cdr3_aa: CASSLDGPYGYTF; cdr3_nt: TGTGCCAGCAGCTTGGACGGGCCCTATGGCTACACCTTC
d_call: TRBD2; v_call: TRBV7-2; j_call: TRBJ2-7; clone_size: .; cdr3_aa: CASSLGAGGNEQYF; cdr3_nt: TGTGCCAGCAGCTTAGGGGCGGGGGGCAACGAGCAGTACTTC
d_call: .; v_call: TRBV28; j_call: TRBJ2-7; clone_size: few; cdr3_aa: CASSPWTYEQYF; cdr3_nt: TGTGCCAGCAGTCCCTGGACCTACGAGCAGTACTTC
d_call: TRBD1; v_call: TRBV18; j_call: TRBJ1-2; clone_size: .; cdr3_aa: CASSSRTGGDDGYTF; cdr3_nt: TGTGCCAGCTCATCCAGGACAGGGGGCGACGATGGCTACACCTTC
d_call: .; v_call: TRBV11-2; j_call: TRBJ2-2; clone_size: few; cdr3_aa: CASSLGPLETGELFF; cdr3_nt: TGTGCCAGCAGCTTGGGACCTCTAGAAACCGGGGAGCTGTTTTTT
d_call: TRBD1; v_call: TRBV29-1; j_call: TRBJ2-7; clone_size: .; cdr3_aa: CSVEVKGAGYEQYF; cdr3_nt: TGCAGCGTTGAAGTGAAGGGGGCTGGTTACGAGCAGTACTTC
d_call: .; v_call: TRBV11-2; j_call: TRBJ2-7; clone_size: few; cdr3_aa: CASSQLDREQYF; cdr3_nt: TGTGCCAGCAGCCAACTAGATCGCGAGCAGTACTTC
d_call: .; v_call: TRBV6-6; j_call: TRBJ2-6; clone_size: few; cdr3_aa: CASSLTGANVLTF; cdr3_nt: TGTGCCAGCAGTTTAACGGGGGCCAACGTCCTGACTTTC
d_call: TRBD1; v_call: TRBV5-1; j_call: TRBJ2-5; clone_size: .; cdr3_aa: CASSRGGEETQYF; cdr3_nt: TGCGCCAGCAGCCGAGGGGGCGAGGAGACCCAGTACTTC
d_call: .; v_call: TRBV29-1; j_call: TRBJ1-2; clone_size: .; cdr3_aa: CSVRGINYGYTF; cdr3_nt: TGCAGCGTTCGGGGTATTAACTATGGCTACACCTTC
d_call: .; v_call: TRBV29-1; j_call: TRBJ1-4; clone_size: .; cdr3_aa: CSVRRGQTTNEKLFF; cdr3_nt: TGCAGCGTTCGACGTGGGCAAACAACTAATGAAAAACTGTTTTTT
d_call: .; v_call: TRBV6-5; j_call: TRBJ2-2; clone_size: .; cdr3_aa: CASSYGGMFGTGELFF; cdr3_nt: TGTGCCAGCAGTTACGGCGGGATGTTTGGCACCGGGGAGCTGTTTTTT
d_call: TRBD1; v_call: TRBV27; j_call: TRBJ2-2; clone_size: once; cdr3_aa: CASSSEGTGGYTGELFF; cdr3_nt: TGTGCCAGCAGTTCCGAAGGGACAGGGGGTTACACCGGGGAGCTGTTTTTT
d_call: .; v_call: TRBV6-6; j_call: TRBJ1-1; clone_size: .; cdr3_aa: CATLFGNTEAFF; cdr3_nt: TGTGCCACCCTTTTTGGGAACACTGAAGCTTTCTTT
d_call: .; v_call: TRBV10-3; j_call: TRBJ2-3; clone_size: .; cdr3_aa: CAISSTDTQYF; cdr3_nt: TGTGCCATCAGTAGCACAGATACGCAGTATTTT
d_call: .; v_call: TRBV29-1; j_call: TRBJ1-2; clone_size: .; cdr3_aa: CSVEDGAHTF; cdr3_nt: TGCAGCGTTGAAGATGGGGCCCACACCTTC
d_call: .; v_call: TRBV2; j_call: TRBJ2-1; clone_size: .; cdr3_aa: CASSGVSVYNEQFF; cdr3_nt: TGTGCCAGCAGTGGGGTTAGCGTATACAATGAGCAGTTCTTC
d_call: .; v_call: TRBV4-1; j_call: TRBJ2-2; clone_size: .; cdr3_aa: CASSPRQFTGELFF; cdr3_nt: TGCGCCAGCAGCCCTCGACAGTTCACCGGGGAGCTGTTTTTT
d_call: TRBD1; v_call: TRBV4-1; j_call: TRBJ1-2; clone_size: once; cdr3_aa: CASSQAYGQGALGYTF; cdr3_nt: TGCGCCAGCAGCCAAGCTTATGGACAGGGGGCTCTTGGCTACACCTTC
d_call: .; v_call: TRBV4-3; j_call: TRBJ1-4; clone_size: .; cdr3_aa: CASSSHSGRRNEKLFF; cdr3_nt: TGCGCCAGCAGCTCCCACTCGGGACGGCGTAATGAAAAACTGTTTTTT
d_call: .; v_call: TRBV30; j_call: TRBJ1-5; clone_size: .; cdr3_aa: CAWSVRLPGNQPQHF; cdr3_nt: TGTGCCTGGAGTGTACGCCTCCCCGGGAATCAGCCCCAGCATTTT
d_call: TRBD1; v_call: TRBV30; j_call: TRBJ2-7; clone_size: .; cdr3_aa: CAWRGQGASEQYF; cdr3_nt: TGTGCCTGGAGGGGACAGGGGGCGAGCGAGCAGTACTTC
d_call: .; v_call: TRBV29-1; j_call: TRBJ2-3; clone_size: .; cdr3_aa: CSVVLQLTDTQYF; cdr3_nt: TGCAGCGTTGTTCTCCAGTTGACAGATACGCAGTATTTT
d_call: TRBD1; v_call: TRBV4-1; j_call: TRBJ1-1; clone_size: .; cdr3_aa: CASSQDTDRGQSTEAFF; cdr3_nt: TGCGCCAGCAGCCAAGATACGGACAGGGGGCAGAGCACTGAAGCTTTCTTT
d_call: .; v_call: TRBV29-1; j_call: TRBJ1-1; clone_size: once; cdr3_aa: CSVRPGNTEAFF; cdr3_nt: TGCAGCGTACGTCCGGGGAACACTGAAGCTTTCTTT
d_call: .; v_call: TRBV29-1; j_call: TRBJ2-2; clone_size: few; cdr3_aa: CSVGGLNTGELFF; cdr3_nt: TGCAGCGTTGGGGGACTTAACACCGGGGAGCTGTTTTTT
d_call: TRBD1; v_call: TRBV29-1; j_call: TRBJ2-7; clone_size: .; cdr3_aa: CSAEGPGGNEQYF; cdr3_nt: TGCAGCGCGGAGGGGCCAGGGGGCAACGAGCAGTACTTC
d_call: .; v_call: TRBV5-1; j_call: TRBJ2-7; clone_size: .; cdr3_aa: CASSLGPPQTSYEQYF; cdr3_nt: TGCGCCAGCAGCTTGGGCCCCCCTCAGACCTCCTACGAGCAGTACTTC
d_call: TRBD1; v_call: TRBV7-2; j_call: TRBJ2-7; clone_size: .; cdr3_aa: CASSTGTGGSNEQYF; cdr3_nt: TGTGCCAGCAGCACTGGGACAGGGGGGTCCAACGAGCAGTACTTC
d_call: .; v_call: TRBV5-6; j_call: TRBJ2-5; clone_size: few; cdr3_aa: CASSLQETQYF; cdr3_nt: TGTGCCAGCAGCCTCCAAGAGACCCAGTACTTC
d_call: .; v_call: TRBV5-6; j_call: TRBJ1-2; clone_size: .; cdr3_aa: CASSLGVEGTYGYTF; cdr3_nt: TGTGCCAGCAGCTTGGGAGTCGAGGGGACCTATGGCTACACCTTC
d_call: .; v_call: TRBV27; j_call: TRBJ1-2; clone_size: .; cdr3_aa: CASSPKTRDYGYTF; cdr3_nt: TGTGCCAGCAGTCCCAAAACCCGAGATTATGGCTACACCTTC
d_call: .; v_call: TRBV27; j_call: TRBJ2-3; clone_size: .; cdr3_aa: CASSSPDTDTQYF; cdr3_nt: TGTGCCAGCAGTTCCCCAGACACAGATACGCAGTATTTT
d_call: TRBD2; v_call: TRBV29-1; j_call: TRBJ2-1; clone_size: .; cdr3_aa: CSVGFRLATDSEQFF; cdr3_nt: TGCAGCGTTGGGTTCCGACTAGCGACCGACAGTGAGCAGTTCTTC
d_call: .; v_call: TRBV7-8; j_call: TRBJ2-7; clone_size: .; cdr3_aa: CASSFRALGSYEQYF; cdr3_nt: TGTGCCAGCAGCTTCAGGGCCCTTGGGTCCTACGAGCAGTACTTC
d_call: TRBD1; v_call: TRBV5-6; j_call: TRBJ2-6; clone_size: .; cdr3_aa: CASSSGQGIPGANVLTF; cdr3_nt: TGTGCCAGCAGCTCGGGACAGGGGATCCCTGGGGCCAACGTCCTGACTTTC
d_call: .; v_call: TRBV6-5; j_call: TRBJ2-7; clone_size: .; cdr3_aa: CASSYSGQGGYEQYF; cdr3_nt: TGTGCCAGCAGTTACTCGGGGCAGGGCGGCTACGAGCAGTACTTC
d_call: .; v_call: TRBV5-4; j_call: TRBJ1-6; clone_size: .; cdr3_aa: CASSLGTDSNSPLHF; cdr3_nt: TGTGCCAGCAGCTTGGGGACGGATTCCAATTCACCCCTCCACTTT
d_call: .; v_call: TRBV2; j_call: TRBJ1-2; clone_size: .; cdr3_aa: CASSGRQYHYGYTF; cdr3_nt: TGTGCCAGCAGTGGACGGCAGTACCACTATGGCTACACCTTC
d_call: .; v_call: TRBV5-1; j_call: TRBJ1-5; clone_size: .; cdr3_aa: CASSLEGLPNQPQHF; cdr3_nt: TGCGCCAGCAGCTTGGAGGGTTTACCAAATCAGCCCCAGCATTTT
d_call: .; v_call: TRBV30; j_call: TRBJ2-2; clone_size: .; cdr3_aa: CAWNGFGVYQNTGELFF; cdr3_nt: TGTGCCTGGAACGGGTTCGGGGTCTACCAAAACACCGGGGAGCTGTTTTTT
d_call: .; v_call: TRBV4-3; j_call: TRBJ2-7; clone_size: few; cdr3_aa: CASSQDSPHRGTEQYF; cdr3_nt: TGCGCCAGCAGCCAAGACTCCCCCCACAGAGGGACCGAGCAGTACTTC
d_call: TRBD1; v_call: TRBV30; j_call: TRBJ1-2; clone_size: .; cdr3_aa: CAWSRRTGHGYTF; cdr3_nt: TGTGCCTGGAGCAGAAGGACAGGGCATGGCTACACCTTC
d_call: TRBD2; v_call: TRBV7-2; j_call: TRBJ2-5; clone_size: .; cdr3_aa: CASSFSGAQYF; cdr3_nt: TGTGCCAGCAGCTTTAGCGGGGCCCAGTACTTC
d_call: .; v_call: TRBV5-6; j_call: TRBJ1-5; clone_size: .; cdr3_aa: CASSLAQGMNNQPQHF; cdr3_nt: TGTGCCAGCAGCTTGGCGCAGGGGATGAACAATCAGCCCCAGCATTTT
d_call: .; v_call: TRBV25-1; j_call: TRBJ2-6; clone_size: .; cdr3_aa: CASSRPGSSGANVLTF; cdr3_nt: TGTGCCAGCAGTCGTCCGGGAAGCTCTGGGGCCAACGTCCTGACTTTC
d_call: .; v_call: TRBV11-2; j_call: TRBJ2-1; clone_size: .; cdr3_aa: CASSLDGSSPYNEQFF; cdr3_nt: TGTGCCAGCAGCTTAGATGGATCGAGTCCCTACAATGAGCAGTTCTTC